This is a list of T cell receptor beta chains from one sample in a study of regulatory T cells in long-lasting Graves disease. TCRdb re-derived calls from the multiplex PCR reads in MiXCR, one entry per CDR3 protein. Of around 400,000 distinct CDR3 sequences in the sample, 15% were seen once. The starting material was peripheral blood mononuclear cells (PBMCs), obtained at new diagnosis, from a patient treated with antithyroid drugs. The receptors stem from a female donor with Graves disease. CDR3s include the opening cysteine and the closing phenylalanine or tryptophan. Each record gives: V gene, J gene, CDR3 length, clone size, D gene, CDR3 DNA, CDR3 protein. D genes are given only for firm matches. The size of a clone is reported for some rows only, either as once, few or many, or as a class for expanded clones.

v_call: TRBV6-1
j_call: TRBJ2-7
cdr3_length: 13
clone_size: few
d_call: -
cdr3_nt: TGTGCCAGCATTAGCGATATTTCCTACGAGCAGTACTTC
cdr3_aa: CASISDISYEQYF

v_call: TRBV20-1
j_call: TRBJ2-2
cdr3_length: 15
clone_size: many
d_call: TRBD2
cdr3_nt: TGCAGTGCTAGGAGCGGGAGCCTGAACACCGGGGAGCTGTTTTTT
cdr3_aa: CSARSGSLNTGELFF

v_call: TRBV19
j_call: TRBJ2-7
cdr3_length: 20
clone_size: -
d_call: TRBD2
cdr3_nt: TGTGCCAGTAGTTTCCGTGGGGCTAGCGGCTTCGTAAGGAACCCCTACGAGCAGTACTTC
cdr3_aa: CASSFRGASGFVRNPYEQYF

v_call: TRBV12-3/TRBV12-4
j_call: TRBJ1-1
cdr3_length: 11
clone_size: many
d_call: -
cdr3_nt: TGCGCCAGCACTGAAGGCGCTGAAGCTTTCTTT
cdr3_aa: CASTEGAEAFF

v_call: TRBV29-1
j_call: TRBJ1-6
cdr3_length: 13
clone_size: few
d_call: TRBD1
cdr3_nt: TGCAGCGTGGGGGACAGCTATAATTCACCCCTCCACTTT
cdr3_aa: CSVGDSYNSPLHF

v_call: TRBV13
j_call: TRBJ2-5
cdr3_length: 15
clone_size: many
d_call: TRBD2
cdr3_nt: TGTGCCAGCAGCCTCGTCGGGACTACAAAAGAGACCCAGTACTTC
cdr3_aa: CASSLVGTTKETQYF

v_call: TRBV10-1
j_call: TRBJ2-7
cdr3_length: 16
clone_size: many
d_call: TRBD2
cdr3_nt: TGCGCCAGCAGTGGACGCGGGACTAGCGGGAGTAACGAGCAGTACTTC
cdr3_aa: CASSGRGTSGSNEQYF

v_call: TRBV14
j_call: TRBJ1-1
cdr3_length: 14
clone_size: many
d_call: -
cdr3_nt: TGTGCCAGCAGCTCTTACAGGGAGGACACTGAAGCTTTCTTT
cdr3_aa: CASSSYREDTEAFF

v_call: TRBV20-1
j_call: TRBJ2-1
cdr3_length: 17
clone_size: many
d_call: -
cdr3_nt: TGCAGTGCTAGAGGATTCGGCAGGGTAAGCTCCTACAATGAGCAGTTCTTC
cdr3_aa: CSARGFGRVSSYNEQFF

v_call: TRBV20-1
j_call: TRBJ1-1
cdr3_length: 12
clone_size: -
d_call: -
cdr3_nt: TGCAGTGCTAGAAGAAGTAACACTGAAGCTTTCTTT
cdr3_aa: CSARRSNTEAFF

v_call: TRBV30
j_call: TRBJ1-5
cdr3_length: 14
clone_size: few
d_call: -
cdr3_nt: TGTGCCTGGAGTGTACGGGGTTCCAATCAGCCCCAGCATTTT
cdr3_aa: CAWSVRGSNQPQHF

v_call: TRBV9
j_call: TRBJ1-6
cdr3_length: 17
clone_size: -
d_call: TRBD1
cdr3_nt: TGTGCCAGCAGCTTGGACAGGGCACCTAGATATAATTCACCCCTCCACTTT
cdr3_aa: CASSLDRAPRYNSPLHF

v_call: TRBV5-6
j_call: TRBJ1-1
cdr3_length: 12
clone_size: many
d_call: -
cdr3_nt: TGTGCCAGCAGCTTGGTTATGGCTGAAGCTTTCTTT
cdr3_aa: CASSLVMAEAFF

v_call: TRBV5-1
j_call: TRBJ1-2
cdr3_length: 14
clone_size: many
d_call: -
cdr3_nt: TGCGCCAGCAGCTCTGACACCGCTAACTATGGCTACACCTTC
cdr3_aa: CASSSDTANYGYTF

v_call: TRBV3-1
j_call: TRBJ1-2
cdr3_length: 14
clone_size: many
d_call: -
cdr3_nt: TGTGCCAGCAGCCAAGGGGCCAAATCCTATGGCTACACCTTC
cdr3_aa: CASSQGAKSYGYTF

v_call: TRBV7-9
j_call: TRBJ1-1
cdr3_length: 13
clone_size: many
d_call: -
cdr3_nt: TGTGCCAGCAGCTTAGCATTTACAGTCGAAGCTTTCTTT
cdr3_aa: CASSLAFTVEAFF

v_call: TRBV10-3
j_call: TRBJ2-1
cdr3_length: 15
clone_size: few
d_call: TRBD2
cdr3_nt: TGTGCCATCAGAGACGGACTAGCGGGTTACAATGAGCAGTTCTTC
cdr3_aa: CAIRDGLAGYNEQFF

v_call: TRBV2
j_call: TRBJ2-3
cdr3_length: 12
clone_size: few
d_call: -
cdr3_nt: TGTGCCGCGGTCAGAGGAACAGATACGCAGTATTTT
cdr3_aa: CAAVRGTDTQYF

v_call: TRBV24-1
j_call: TRBJ2-5
cdr3_length: 13
clone_size: -
d_call: -
cdr3_nt: TGTGCCACCAGTGATTTTAGGGGAGAGGCCCAGTACTTC
cdr3_aa: CATSDFRGEAQYF

v_call: TRBV6-1
j_call: TRBJ1-1
cdr3_length: 15
clone_size: many
d_call: TRBD1
cdr3_nt: TGTGCCAGCAGTGCGGCACGACAGGGCGCCACTGAAGCTTTCTTT
cdr3_aa: CASSAARQGATEAFF

v_call: TRBV2
j_call: TRBJ2-3
cdr3_length: 12
clone_size: many
d_call: -
cdr3_nt: TGTGCCAGCAGTTCCGAAATAGATACGCAGTATTTT
cdr3_aa: CASSSEIDTQYF

v_call: TRBV12-3/TRBV12-4
j_call: TRBJ1-2
cdr3_length: 14
clone_size: many
d_call: -
cdr3_nt: TGTGCCAGCAGTTTAGGGGGACGGTACTATGGCTACACCTTC
cdr3_aa: CASSLGGRYYGYTF

v_call: TRBV5-1
j_call: TRBJ2-3
cdr3_length: 14
clone_size: -
d_call: -
cdr3_nt: TGCGCCAGCAGCTCCACACAGGGCACAGATACGCAGTATTTT
cdr3_aa: CASSSTQGTDTQYF

v_call: TRBV2
j_call: TRBJ1-1
cdr3_length: 12
clone_size: many
d_call: TRBD1
cdr3_nt: TGTGCCAGCTTGGACAGGGGGACTGAAGCTTTCTTT
cdr3_aa: CASLDRGTEAFF

v_call: TRBV4-1
j_call: TRBJ2-1
cdr3_length: 16
clone_size: many
d_call: -
cdr3_nt: TGCGCCAGCAGCCCAGATCTAGATCCCGCCTACAATGAGCAGTTCTTC
cdr3_aa: CASSPDLDPAYNEQFF

v_call: TRBV7-2
j_call: TRBJ2-7
cdr3_length: 16
clone_size: few
d_call: TRBD1
cdr3_nt: TGTGCCAGCAACAACCACCGACAGGGGCCCCCTTACGAGCAGTACTTC
cdr3_aa: CASNNHRQGPPYEQYF

v_call: TRBV10-3
j_call: TRBJ1-6
cdr3_length: 19
clone_size: few
d_call: -
cdr3_nt: TGTGCCATCAGTGAGATGGGGGGGGGAAGATACTCCTATAATTCACCCCTCCACTTT
cdr3_aa: CAISEMGGGRYSYNSPLHF

v_call: TRBV4-1
j_call: TRBJ2-7
cdr3_length: 15
clone_size: -
d_call: TRBD1
cdr3_nt: TGCGCCAGCAGCCGACCGGGACAGGCCACCTACGAGCAGTACTTC
cdr3_aa: CASSRPGQATYEQYF

v_call: TRBV11-1
j_call: TRBJ2-7
cdr3_length: 13
clone_size: -
d_call: -
cdr3_nt: TGTGCCAGCAGTAGGGCTGCTGGGGACGAGCAGTACTTC
cdr3_aa: CASSRAAGDEQYF

v_call: TRBV7-9
j_call: TRBJ1-4
cdr3_length: 16
clone_size: many
d_call: -
cdr3_nt: TGTGCCAGCAGCTTAGCCCTAATTCCAACTAATGAAAAACTGTTTTTT
cdr3_aa: CASSLALIPTNEKLFF

v_call: TRBV27
j_call: TRBJ2-1
cdr3_length: 13
clone_size: many
d_call: TRBD1
cdr3_nt: TGTGCCAGCAGACCCCAGGGGGCTAGTCCGCAGTTCTTC
cdr3_aa: CASRPQGASPQFF

v_call: TRBV19
j_call: TRBJ2-1
cdr3_length: 16
clone_size: -
d_call: -
cdr3_nt: TGTGCCAGTAGCGACTTGGGACGGCGAGCCTACAATGAGCAGTTCTTC
cdr3_aa: CASSDLGRRAYNEQFF

v_call: TRBV12-3/TRBV12-4
j_call: TRBJ1-2
cdr3_length: 14
clone_size: -
d_call: -
cdr3_nt: TGTGCCAGCAGCCCCAGGCGGGGGGGCTATGGCTACACCTTC
cdr3_aa: CASSPRRGGYGYTF

v_call: TRBV27
j_call: TRBJ2-1
cdr3_length: 15
clone_size: -
d_call: TRBD1
cdr3_nt: TGTGCCAGCAGTTTGTTTCAGGGGGCGCAGAATGAGCAGTTCTTC
cdr3_aa: CASSLFQGAQNEQFF

v_call: TRBV7-9
j_call: TRBJ2-1
cdr3_length: 15
clone_size: -
d_call: TRBD2
cdr3_nt: TGTGTCAGCAGCTTAATGGGGGGGGGTTACAATGAGCAGTTCTTC
cdr3_aa: CVSSLMGGGYNEQFF

v_call: TRBV24-1
j_call: TRBJ1-4
cdr3_length: 16
clone_size: many
d_call: -
cdr3_nt: TGTGCCACCAGTGACCCGCGAGGATCAACTAATGAAAAACTGTTTTTT
cdr3_aa: CATSDPRGSTNEKLFF

v_call: TRBV5-1
j_call: TRBJ2-2
cdr3_length: 14
clone_size: -
d_call: -
cdr3_nt: TGCGCCAGCAGGGGGTTTAAGGACACCGGGGAGCTGTTTTTT
cdr3_aa: CASRGFKDTGELFF

v_call: TRBV6-5
j_call: TRBJ2-2
cdr3_length: 19
clone_size: -
d_call: -
cdr3_nt: TGTGCCAGCAGTTACTCGAAGGTCTTAGGGCCCTCGGGAACCGGGGAGCTGTTTTTT
cdr3_aa: CASSYSKVLGPSGTGELFF

v_call: TRBV3-1
j_call: TRBJ1-1
cdr3_length: 12
clone_size: many
d_call: -
cdr3_nt: TGTGCCAGCAGCCAGGGGCGCACTGAAGCTTTCTTT
cdr3_aa: CASSQGRTEAFF

v_call: TRBV4-1
j_call: TRBJ1-5
cdr3_length: 17
clone_size: -
d_call: -
cdr3_nt: TGCGCCAGCAGCCAAGGAGCGGCAGGGGTTAGCAATCAGCCCCAGCATTTT
cdr3_aa: CASSQGAAGVSNQPQHF

v_call: TRBV4-1
j_call: TRBJ2-2
cdr3_length: 15
clone_size: few
d_call: -
cdr3_nt: TGCGCCAGCAGCCTGGATATAGGGGACACCGGGGAGCTGTTTTTT
cdr3_aa: CASSLDIGDTGELFF

v_call: TRBV15
j_call: TRBJ2-7
cdr3_length: 15
clone_size: few
d_call: -
cdr3_nt: TGTGCCACCAGCCCCCCAAGTAAGGGAGGCTACGAGCAGTACTTC
cdr3_aa: CATSPPSKGGYEQYF

v_call: TRBV20-1
j_call: TRBJ1-6
cdr3_length: 16
clone_size: many
d_call: -
cdr3_nt: TGCAGTGCTAGAGATCTGGCCCCTAAAGGACGTTCACCCCTCCACTTT
cdr3_aa: CSARDLAPKGRSPLHF